These 14 T cell receptor beta chains were all obtained from the same sample, sequenced in a study of coeliac disease. Clones were sequenced by immunoSEQ multiplex PCR, and TCRdb holds only the in-frame ones, with some missing. Of roughly 4,600 clones listed, roughly 72% are singletons. The sequenced material came from lymphocytes from the gut lamina propria. All receptors come from a man between 18 and 35 years old with celiac disease on a gluten-free diet.

The chain recombines TRBV5-6 with TRBJ1-5, with D tentatively TRBD1 (5 bases). CDR1 is SGHDT and CDR2 is YYEEEE in the germline V gene. The CDR3 totals 13 residues. V lost 0 bases and J 6 bases, leaving 7 bases between the germline ends. CDR3 protein: CASSLGQIQPQHF. CDR3 nucleotide sequence: TGTGCCAGCAGCTTGGGACAGATTCAGCCCCAGCATTTT. Filled out from reference TRBV5-6 and TRBJ1-5, the complete variable domain reads DAGVTQSPTHLIKTRGQQVTLRCSPKSGHDTVSWYQQALGQGPQFIFQYYEEEERQRGNFPDRFSGHQFPNYSSELNVNALLLGDSALYLCASSLGQIQPQHFGDGTRLSIL.

The chain carries TRBV7-2 and TRBJ1-2; TRBD1 might be the D (6 bases). The germline V gene has CDR1 SGHTA and CDR2 FQGNSA. This CDR3 has 16 residues. The V and J ends lost 3 bases and 6 bases respectively, with 20 bases between them. CDR3: CASSFQTHRVNNGYTF. In DNA form, the CDR3 reads TGTGCCAGCAGCTTCCAAACACACAGGGTCAATAATGGCTACACCTTC.

V is TRBV19 and J is TRBJ1-1; D is possibly TRBD1 (5 bases). The CDR3 covers 14 residues. Germline CDR1 is LNHDA and CDR2 is SQIVND (reference sequence). Trimming removed 9 bases at V and 5 bases at J, with 19 bases between. CDR3 region: CASNGPDRGTEAFF. The DNA for the CDR3 is TGTGCCAGCAACGGCCCCGACAGAGGAACTGAAGCTTTCTTT.

The V and J genes are TRBV6-5 and TRBJ1-5; 7 bases map to TRBD1. This CDR3 region has 13 residues. With V trimmed by 6 bases and J by 7 bases, 6 bases remained unmatched. CDR1 and CDR2 from the germline V gene are MNHEY and SVGAGI. CDR3 sequence: CASRTRGNQPQHF. The DNA of the CDR3 is TGTGCCAGCAGGACCAGGGGGAACCAGCCCCAGCATTTT.

The rearrangement links TRBV19 to TRBJ2-1; D unresolved. This CDR3 has 14 amino acids. Germline V CDR1 and CDR2: LNHDA, SQIVND (reference sequence). The V end lost 1 base, the J end lost 4 bases, and 8 bases lay between the germline ends. The DNA for the CDR3 is TGTGCCAGTAGTATAGGAGGTCCTTACAATGAGCAGTTCTTC. Protein product: CASSIGGPYNEQFF. Using reference TRBV19 and TRBJ2-1 for the parts outside the CDR3, the full variable domain is DGGITQSPKYLFRKEGQNVTLSCEQNLNHDAMYWYRQDPGQGLRLIYYSQIVNDFQKGDIAEGYSVSREKKESFPLTVTSAQKNPTAFYLCASSIGGPYNEQFFGPGTRLTVL.

The chain combines TRBV18 with TRBJ2-7; the match to TRBD1 covers 7 bases. This CDR3 spans 15 amino acids. Unmatched junction bases numbered 9, after V lost 4 bases and J lost 3 bases. The germline gives CDR1 KGHSH, CDR2 LQKENI. Here the CDR3 reads CASSQILGTDYEQYF. As DNA, the CDR3 is TGTGCCAGCTCACAAATACTGGGGACAGACTACGAGCAGTACTTC.

The chain uses TRBV4-2 and TRBJ1-6, with D uncertain. Germline V gene lookup returns CDR1 LGHNA and CDR2 YNFKEQ. The CDR3 sequence is 16 residues long. With 2 bases removed from V and 9 bases from J, the gap between germline ends came to 17 bases. Written as DNA, the CDR3 is TGTGCCAGCAGCCAATCCTTTCGGGGATCGAGTTCACCCCTCCACTTT. As protein: CASSQSFRGSSSPLHF.

This chain connects TRBV13 to TRBJ2-2, with D tentatively TRBD2 (7 bases). There are 18 residues in the CDR3. V lost 1 base and J 7 bases, leaving 22 bases between the germline ends. The germline V gene encodes CDR1 PRHDT and CDR2 FYEKMQ (reference sequence). DNA of the CDR3: TGTGCCAGCAGCTTAGCCGACGCTCTCGGGGGGCTTTTCGGGGAGCTGTTTTTT. It codes for CASSLADALGGLFGELFF.

The chain is built from TRBV7-2 and TRBJ2-5, with 8 nucleotides matching TRBD2. There are 16 residues in the CDR3. Germline V gives CDR1 SGHTA, CDR2 FQGNSA. Germline trimming cut 1 base from V and 5 bases from J; bases unmatched to any gene: 9. The CDR3: CASSLGVAGLGETQYF. CDR3 bases: TGTGCCAGCAGCTTAGGGGTAGCGGGGCTCGGGGAGACCCAGTACTTC.

This clone was counted a few times. This chain connects TRBV7-2 to TRBJ2-7; TRBD1 matches 8 bases. Germline CDR1 SGHTA, CDR2 FQGNSA. The CDR3 extends over 14 amino acids. The V segment lost 5 bases and the J segment 3 bases; nucleotides outside the gene matches: 6. The CDR3 sequence: CASSIPGQVYEQYF. In DNA form, the CDR3 reads TGTGCCAGCAGCATACCGGGACAGGTCTACGAGCAGTACTTC.

The V gene is TRBV29-1, the J gene TRBJ2-7; TRBD2 agrees at 7 bases. There are 16 residues in the CDR3. The germline V gene has CDR1 SQVTM and CDR2 ANQGSEA. V lost 1 base, J lost 2 bases, and 11 bases stayed unmatched. The CDR3 DNA reads TGCAGCGTTGAAGGGCTCCAGGGTGGGAGGGCCTACGAGCAGTACTTC. Translation gives CSVEGLQGGRAYEQYF.

The chain is built from TRBV19 and TRBJ2-7; 8 nucleotides match TRBD1. The CDR3 covers 13 residues. Germline V lookup: CDR1 LNHDA, CDR2 SQIVND (reference sequence). The J segment lost 3 bases and the V segment lost 4 bases, leaving 2 bases of the junction unmatched. CDR3 in amino acids: CASSTGTGYEQYF. The CDR3 DNA is TGTGCCAGTAGTACCGGGACAGGCTACGAGCAGTACTTC.

This clone came up a few times. This chain joins TRBV7-9 and TRBJ1-1; D is uncertain. Trimming took off 1 base at V and 3 bases at J, with 21 bases between the two ends. The CDR3 contains 18 residues. Germline CDR1 is SEHNR and CDR2 is FQNEAQ (reference sequence). DNA of the CDR3: TGTGCCAGCAGCTTAGGCGGGAGACACTCCCCTCGGGACACTGAAGCTTTCTTT. Encoded protein: CASSLGGRHSPRDTEAFF.

In its sample, this clone was seen a few times. The V gene is TRBV10-3, the J gene TRBJ1-1; D is perhaps TRBD1 (5 bases). V was cut by 0 bases and J by 1 base, with 9 bases left in between. Germline CDR1 is ENHRY and CDR2 is SYGVKD. The CDR3 loop spans 15 amino acids. This chain's CDR3 is CAISESAGWNTEAFF. CDR3 DNA sequence: TGTGCCATCAGTGAGTCGGCAGGGTGGAACACTGAAGCTTTCTTT.